This entry lists 10 T cell receptor beta chains sequenced from one sample in a study of blood T cell repertoires in COVID-19. The table came from immunoSEQ multiplex PCR; TCRdb's copy has only in-frame clones and leaves some out. This sample has over 100,000 clones, with 86% found just once. The sequenced sample was peripheral blood. The receptors originated from a woman aged 70-85 years with COVID-19, enrolled during active disease.

This clone was detected once. The chain couples TRBV6-5 to TRBJ1-5; 9 nucleotides align to TRBD1. In germline, CDR1 is MNHEY, CDR2 SVGAGI. V trimming: 6 bases; J trimming: 3 bases; junction bases outside the gene matches: 6. The CDR3 has 15 residues. In nucleotides, the CDR3 is TGTGCCAGCAGACCGACAGGGGGAAACAATCAGCCCCAGCATTTT. Protein product: CASRPTGGNNQPQHF.

This clone was observed a handful of times. This chain joins TRBV5-1 and TRBJ1-2; 7 bases map to TRBD1. The CDR3 length is 14 residues. The germline gives CDR1 SGHRS, CDR2 YFSETQ. J lost 0 bases, V lost 4 bases, and 3 bases had no gene match. The CDR3 DNA follows: TGCGCCAGCAGCCCCGGACAGGCTAACTATGGCTACACCTTC. Amino acid sequence: CASSPGQANYGYTF.

This clone was seen a single time. The chain combines TRBV2 with TRBJ2-1, with D perhaps TRBD2 (5 bases). The CDR3 sequence is 13 residues long. Germline V gene sequence: CDR1 SNHLY, CDR2 FYNNEI. The V gene lost 4 bases and the J gene lost 6 bases, with 10 bases spanning the gap. The CDR3 DNA reads as TGTGCCAGCAGTGTAAGGCGGGCCAATGAGCAGTTCTTC. Its translation: CASSVRRANEQFF.

This chain links TRBV30 with TRBJ2-1; 12 bases align to TRBD2. CDR1 GTSNPN and CDR2 SVGIG come from the germline V gene (reference sequence). V was clipped by 4 bases and J by 10 bases; unmatched bases: 8. The CDR3 spans 14 residues. The CDR3 reads CAWILHLAGGEQFF. The CDR3 region has the DNA TGTGCCTGGATCCTGCACCTAGCGGGGGGGGAGCAGTTCTTC.

This clone was seen a few times. The CDR3 DNA is TGTGCCAGTAGTATAGTATCCGCTAACTATGGCTACACCTTC. This encodes CASSIVSANYGYTF. The chain uses TRBV19 and TRBJ1-2; D not resolved. The germline V gene encodes CDR1 LNHDA and CDR2 SQIVND (reference sequence). The CDR3 sequence is 14 residues long. Deletions cut 1 base from V and 0 bases from J, with 6 bases between.

This clone was seen just once. CDR3 loop: CASSPEGKLFF. CDR3 sequence (DNA): TGTGCCAGCAGTCCAGAGGGAAAACTGTTTTTT. The gene calls are TRBV2 and TRBJ1-4; D not certain. The CDR3 is made up of 11 amino acids. The V gene's germline CDR1 is SNHLY and CDR2 FYNNEI. The V and J ends lost 5 bases and 10 bases respectively, with 8 bases between them.

The V call is TRBV5-1, the J call TRBJ1-6, with D perhaps TRBD1 (5 bases). Germline CDR1 SGHRS, CDR2 YFSETQ. Trimming removed 4 bases from V and 7 bases from J, with 15 bases in between. The CDR3 sequence is 15 residues long. CDR3 sequence reads: CASSPVGDKNSPLHF. Written as DNA, the CDR3 is TGCGCCAGCAGCCCTGTAGGGGATAAGAATTCACCCCTCCACTTT.

The table lists this clone with many counts. The gene calls are TRBV5-6 and TRBJ1-1; D is perhaps TRBD1 (5 bases). This CDR3 spans 14 amino acids. Germline loops: CDR1 SGHDT, CDR2 YYEEEE. Trimming took 1 base from V and 1 from J, leaving 8 bases between them. CDR3 nucleotide sequence: TGTGCCAGCAGCTTGTGGGGGGAGAACACTGAAGCTTTCTTT. Translated: CASSLWGENTEAFF.

The rearrangement uses TRBV5-1 and TRBJ2-2; 14 bases line up with TRBD2. This CDR3 contains 16 residues. The germline V gene encodes CDR1 SGHRS and CDR2 YFSETQ. With 3 bases clipped from V and 8 bases from J, the junction kept 6 bases outside the gene matches. CDR3: CASSSGLAGGQGELFF. The CDR3 nucleotides read TGCGCCAGCAGCTCCGGACTAGCGGGGGGCCAAGGGGAGCTGTTTTTT.

The chain is built from TRBV7-6 and TRBJ1-2; 7 bases agree with TRBD1. V shed 5 bases, J shed 4 bases, and the junction held 13 bases outside the gene matches. The germline gives CDR1 SGHVS, CDR2 FNYEAQ. The CDR3 length is 16 residues. The CDR3 nucleotides read TGTGCCAGCAGCCTGCGTCCCCGGGACAGTATCTATGGCTACACCTTC. Amino acids: CASSLRPRDSIYGYTF.